Listed below are T cell receptor beta chains from one sample, sequenced in a study of a mutant IDH1 vaccine in newly diagnosed glioma. Generated by immunoSEQ multiplex PCR, the TCRdb table keeps only in-frame clones and is missing some. This table has under 40,000 clones, 80% appearing once. Which antigens these TCRs recognize remains unknown. Here the sequenced sample was PBMCs, taken from a glioma patient whose treatment included an IDH1 peptide vaccine. The source of these receptors is a man aged 40-49 years with glioma. Some clones in this sample may be carry-over from other donors' samples. Each CDR3 is given with its conserved first and last residue. D genes are given only for firm matches. A clone size is listed for some rows: how often the clone was seen (once, few, many), or a class if it is expanded.

clone_size,d_call,v_call,j_call,cdr3_nt,cdr3_aa
NA,NA,TRBV30,TRBJ1-4,TGTGCCTGGAGTGTACGTGAAAGGCCCTCAACTAATGAAAAACTGTTTTTT,CAWSVRERPSTNEKLFF
NA,NA,TRBV6-5,TRBJ1-4,TGTGCCAGCAGTTACTCCAGGGTTGATGAAAAACTGTTTTTT,CASSYSRVDEKLFF
NA,TRBD1,TRBV5-1,TRBJ1-1,TGCGCCAGCAGCTTAACCTCCGGGACAGGGCTCGGGGGGGCTTTCTTT,CASSLTSGTGLGGAFF
NA,NA,TRBV4-1,TRBJ1-2,TGCGCCAGCAGCCAAGCACGGGACGGGAGGGTTGAGAATGGCTACACCTTC,CASSQARDGRVENGYTF
NA,NA,TRBV7-2,TRBJ1-1,TGTGCCAGCAGCCCGCGGCGGAACACTGAAGCTTTCTTT,CASSPRRNTEAFF
NA,NA,TRBV4-3,TRBJ2-6,TGCGCCAGCAGCCAAGATCATAGCTCTGGGGCCAACGTCCTGACTTTC,CASSQDHSSGANVLTF
once,TRBD1,TRBV5-1,TRBJ1-1,TGCGCCAGCAGCGCCAACAGGGGCGAAGCTTTCTTT,CASSANRGEAFF
NA,NA,TRBV18,TRBJ2-3,TGTGCCAGCTCCAAGACGGCAGACCCACTTGATACGCAGTATTTT,CASSKTADPLDTQYF
NA,TRBD1,TRBV6-6,TRBJ1-2,TGTGCCAGCAACTGGGACAGGGCTAACTATGGCTACACCTTC,CASNWDRANYGYTF
few,NA,TRBV7-9,TRBJ2-3,TGTGCCAGCAGCTTAGCTGGAGAGCATACGCAGTATTTT,CASSLAGEHTQYF
NA,NA,TRBV7-2,TRBJ1-1,TGTGCCAGCAGCTTAGGTGCGAGGAACACTGAAGCTTTCTTT,CASSLGARNTEAFF
NA,NA,TRBV19,TRBJ2-3,TGTGCCAGTAGTATGTGGGGGGAACAAGATACGCAGTATTTT,CASSMWGEQDTQYF
NA,NA,TRBV18,TRBJ1-1,TGTGCCAGCTCCCCTACCGGGTACCAGTCGGAAGCTTTCTTT,CASSPTGYQSEAFF
NA,TRBD1,TRBV19,TRBJ1-1,TGTGCCAGTAGTGAACTAACAGGGGGCGGGAACACTGAAGCTTTCTTT,CASSELTGGGNTEAFF
few,NA,TRBV19,TRBJ1-2,TGTGCCAGTAGTAAACGGGGGGGTACAGAACTATCCCGGGGCTACACCTTC,CASSKRGGTELSRGYTF
medium-sized,TRBD1,TRBV10-3,TRBJ1-1,TGTGCCATCAAGCCCAATACAGGGGATAACACTGAAGCTTTCTTT,CAIKPNTGDNTEAFF
NA,NA,TRBV6-5,TRBJ1-3,TGTGCCAGCGGCACGGCAAGCATACTCTCGGACACCATATATTTT,CASGTASILSDTIYF